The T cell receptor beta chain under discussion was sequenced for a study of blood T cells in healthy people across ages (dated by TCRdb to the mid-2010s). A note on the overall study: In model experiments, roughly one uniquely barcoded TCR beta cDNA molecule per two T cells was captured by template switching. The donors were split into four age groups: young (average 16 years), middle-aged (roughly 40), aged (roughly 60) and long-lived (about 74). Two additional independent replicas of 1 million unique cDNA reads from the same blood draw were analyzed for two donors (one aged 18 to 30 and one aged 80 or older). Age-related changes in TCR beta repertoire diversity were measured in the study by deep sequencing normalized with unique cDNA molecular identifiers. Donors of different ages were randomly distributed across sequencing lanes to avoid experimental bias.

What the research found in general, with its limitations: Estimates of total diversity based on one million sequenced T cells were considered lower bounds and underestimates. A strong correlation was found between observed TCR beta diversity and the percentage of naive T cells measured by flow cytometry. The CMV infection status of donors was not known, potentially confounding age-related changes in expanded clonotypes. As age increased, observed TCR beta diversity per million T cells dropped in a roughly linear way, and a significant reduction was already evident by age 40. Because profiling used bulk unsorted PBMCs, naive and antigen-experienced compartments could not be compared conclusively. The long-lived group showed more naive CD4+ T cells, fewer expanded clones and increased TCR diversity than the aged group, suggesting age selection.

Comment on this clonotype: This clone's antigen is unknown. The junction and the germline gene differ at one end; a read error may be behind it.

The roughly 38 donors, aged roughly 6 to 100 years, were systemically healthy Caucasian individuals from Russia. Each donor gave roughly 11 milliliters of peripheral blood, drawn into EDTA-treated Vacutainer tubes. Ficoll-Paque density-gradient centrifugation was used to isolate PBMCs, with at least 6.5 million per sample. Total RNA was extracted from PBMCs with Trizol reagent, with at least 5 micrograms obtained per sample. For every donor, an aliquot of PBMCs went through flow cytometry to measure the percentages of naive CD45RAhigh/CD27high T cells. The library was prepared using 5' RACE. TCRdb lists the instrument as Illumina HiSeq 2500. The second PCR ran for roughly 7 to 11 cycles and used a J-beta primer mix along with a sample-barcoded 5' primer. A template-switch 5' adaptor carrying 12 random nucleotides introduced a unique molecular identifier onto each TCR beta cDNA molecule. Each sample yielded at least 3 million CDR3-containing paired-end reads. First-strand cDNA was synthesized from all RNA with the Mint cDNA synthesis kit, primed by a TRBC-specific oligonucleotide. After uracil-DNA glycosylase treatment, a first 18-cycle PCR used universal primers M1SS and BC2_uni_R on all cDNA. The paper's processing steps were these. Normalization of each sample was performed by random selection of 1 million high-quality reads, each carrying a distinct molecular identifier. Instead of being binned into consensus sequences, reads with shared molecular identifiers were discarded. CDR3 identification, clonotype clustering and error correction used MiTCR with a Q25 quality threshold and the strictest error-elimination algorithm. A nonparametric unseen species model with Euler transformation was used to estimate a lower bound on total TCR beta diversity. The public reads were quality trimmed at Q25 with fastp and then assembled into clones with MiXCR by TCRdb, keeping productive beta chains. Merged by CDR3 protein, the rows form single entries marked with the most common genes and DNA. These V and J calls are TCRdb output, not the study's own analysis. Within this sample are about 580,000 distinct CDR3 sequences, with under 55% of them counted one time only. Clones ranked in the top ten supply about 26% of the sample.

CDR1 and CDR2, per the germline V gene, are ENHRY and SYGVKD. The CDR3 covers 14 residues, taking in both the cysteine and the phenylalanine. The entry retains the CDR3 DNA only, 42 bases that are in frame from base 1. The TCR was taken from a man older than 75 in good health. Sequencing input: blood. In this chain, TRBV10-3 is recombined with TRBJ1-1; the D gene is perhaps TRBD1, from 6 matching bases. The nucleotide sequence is TGTACCATCAGTGCGGCAGGGGCGAACACTGAAGCTTTCTTT. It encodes CTISAAGANTEAFF.